Presented here are 28 T cell receptor beta chains from one specimen sequenced in a study of cytomegalovirus exposure and HLA in healthy donors (TCRdb year 2017). Library prep was done by the immunoSEQ multiplex PCR assay. This is the immuneACCESS table as TCRdb keeps it, with only in-frame sequences that have V and J called. A part of the clones is gone; compared with another copy, unresolved V genes explain less than half, and the rest is unexplained. Here the sample has approximately 260,000 clones; approximately 84% occur a single time. The ten largest clones capture about 1.2% of the sample. The sample taken for sequencing was PBMCs. The receptors originated from a woman aged 25 to 45 in good health and CMV-seropositive.

The CDR3 loop reads CASSLAGGEQYF. The DNA for the CDR3 is TGCGCCAGCAGCTTGGCCGGGGGAGAGCAGTACTTC. J is TRBJ2-7 and V is TRBV5-1; TRBD2 is a possible D gene (6 bases). V was cut by 0 bases and J by 7 bases, with 8 bases left in between. The V gene's germline CDR1 is SGHRS and CDR2 YFSETQ. This CDR3 spans 12 amino acids.

CDR3 residues: CASTPRGRGLMDTEAFF. In DNA form, the CDR3 reads TGCGCCAGCACCCCGAGGGGCAGGGGGCTTATGGACACTGAAGCTTTCTTT. The chain uses TRBV10-1 and TRBJ1-1; 8 bases are shared with TRBD1. The CDR3 has 17 amino acids. CDR1 is WNHNN, CDR2 SYGVQD, per germline (reference sequence). Losses at the gene ends were 7 bases for V and 3 bases for J; bases not matched to a gene: 16.

The chain couples TRBV5-1 to TRBJ1-1; no firm D call. CDR3 length: 13 amino acids. Trimming pared 4 bases from V and 7 bases from J, leaving 14 bases between. CDR1 is SGHRS and CDR2 is YFSETQ in the germline V gene. CDR3 sequence: CASSTGRPNEAFF. The CDR3 DNA sequence: TGCGCCAGCAGCACCGGCAGGCCCAATGAAGCTTTCTTT.

The chain combines TRBV2 with TRBJ1-3; 7 bases line up with TRBD1. The CDR3 loop spans 12 amino acids. The germline CDR1 and CDR2 sequences are SNHLY and FYNNEI. V shed 6 bases, J shed 4 bases, and the junction held 0 bases outside the gene matches. In DNA form, the CDR3 reads TGTGCCAGCAGGACAGGGGGAAACACCATATATTTT. Amino acids: CASRTGGNTIYF.

V and J are TRBV13 and TRBJ1-1, with a weak D call TRBD1 (6 bases). The CDR3 totals 15 residues. The ends were cut back, 1 base at V and 4 bases at J, with 13 bases in the middle. Per the germline V gene, CDR1 is PRHDT and CDR2 is FYEKMQ (reference sequence). The DNA for the CDR3 is TGTGCCAGCAGCTTAGAGGGGGGGCTAATCACTGAAGCTTTCTTT. Protein sequence: CASSLEGGLITEAFF.

The chain couples TRBV6-1 to TRBJ1-5; D is undetermined. V dropped 1 base and J dropped 5 bases, with 12 bases sitting between them. Germline V gives CDR1 MNHNS, CDR2 SASEGT. This CDR3 is built from 15 residues. The DNA for the CDR3 is TGTGCCAGCAGTGAAGAGATTTTAAGCCATCAGCCCCAGCATTTT. The encoded protein is CASSEEILSHQPQHF.

The rearrangement joins TRBV14 to TRBJ2-2; D might be TRBD1 (7 bases). Germline CDR1 reads SGHDN; CDR2 reads FVKESK. There are 18 residues in the CDR3. V dropped 0 bases and J dropped 6 bases, with 20 bases sitting between them. The CDR3 sequence is CASSQDRGIQGGSGELFF. The CDR3 region has the DNA TGTGCCAGCAGCCAAGATCGGGGGATCCAGGGGGGATCCGGGGAGCTGTTTTTT. Based on the CDR3 plus reference TRBV14 and TRBJ2-2, the full variable domain is EAGVTQFPSHSVIEKGQTVTLRCDPISGHDNLYWYRRVMGKEIKFLLHFVKESKQDESGMPNNRFLAERTGGTYSTLKVQPAELEDSGVYFCASSQDRGIQGGSGELFFGEGSRLTVL.

The chain carries TRBV11-2 and TRBJ1-3; the D is unclear. This CDR3 spans 14 amino acids. Germline V gene data show CDR1 as SGHAT and CDR2 as FQNNGV. V dropped 1 base and J dropped 1 base, with 5 bases sitting between them. The CDR3 here is CASSLGYSGNTIYF. CDR3 in DNA: TGTGCCAGCAGCTTAGGTTATTCTGGAAACACCATATATTTT.

The rearrangement links TRBV19 to TRBJ2-1; 11 bases map to TRBD2. The CDR3 is 14 residues long. Looked up from germline, CDR1 is LNHDA and CDR2 is SQIVND (reference sequence). J was trimmed by 7 bases and V by 5 bases; bases with no gene match: 4. The CDR3 DNA reads TGTGCCAGTAGTGTTAGCGGGAGGGTGAATGAGCAGTTCTTC. Translated: CASSVSGRVNEQFF.

The chain employs TRBV7-9 and TRBJ2-2; the D gene is possibly TRBD2 (5 bases). Germline V gives CDR1 SEHNR, CDR2 FQNEAQ (reference sequence). Between the trimmed V and J ends, which lost 1 base and 4 bases, there was a span of 19 bases. The CDR3 sequence is 18 residues long. This CDR3 reads CASSLDEGVMRITGELFF. The DNA of the CDR3 is TGTGCCAGCAGCTTAGACGAGGGAGTAATGCGGATCACCGGGGAGCTGTTTTTT. Looking up the rest from reference TRBV7-9 and TRBJ2-2 gives the full variable domain: DTGVSQNPRHKITKRGQNVTFRCDPISEHNRLYWYRQTLGQGPEFLTYFQNEAQLEKSRLLSDRFSAERPKGSFSTLEIQRTEQGDSAMYLCASSLDEGVMRITGELFFGEGSRLTVL.

This chain joins TRBV7-2 and TRBJ2-1; 9 bases align to TRBD2. V lost 5 bases to trimming and J lost 8 bases; unmatched junction nucleotides: 7. CDR3 length equals 14 residues. Germline CDR1 is SGHTA and CDR2 is FQGNSA. The CDR3 protein is CASSAIAGEDEQFF. The CDR3 region has the DNA TGTGCCAGCAGCGCGATAGCGGGAGAGGATGAGCAGTTCTTC.

The rearrangement links TRBV6-5 to TRBJ2-7, with TRBD2 matching over 7 bases. This CDR3 comprises 13 residues. The V gene end was trimmed by 6 bases and the J gene end by 3 bases; junction bases not matched to a gene: 5. The germline V gene encodes CDR1 MNHEY and CDR2 SVGAGI. CDR3 amino acids: CASRASGLYEQYF. In DNA, the CDR3 is TGTGCCAGCAGGGCTAGCGGCCTCTACGAGCAGTACTTC.

The chain recombines TRBV6-5 with TRBJ1-2; TRBD1 is a possible D gene (5 bases). Trimming shortened V by 3 bases and J by 1 base, and 12 bases separated the two germline ends. CDR3 length: 15 amino acids. CDR1 is MNHEY, CDR2 SVGAGI, per germline. The CDR3 spells CASSYGPDSNYGYTF. The CDR3 nucleotides are TGTGCCAGCAGTTATGGCCCCGACAGTAACTATGGCTACACCTTC.

The chain employs TRBV5-6 and TRBJ2-7; 8 positions agree with TRBD2. Germline assignment: CDR1 SGHDT and CDR2 YYEEEE. This CDR3 spans 14 amino acids. V was clipped by 2 bases and J by 6 bases; unmatched bases: 7. The CDR3 here is CASSFERGRGEQYF. CDR3 coding DNA: TGTGCCAGCAGCTTCGAGCGGGGGCGCGGCGAGCAGTACTTC.

The chain carries TRBV29-1 and TRBJ2-7; TRBD2 matches 14 bases. The germline CDR1 and CDR2 sequences are SQVTM and ANQGSEA. The V segment lost 7 bases and the J segment 2 bases; nucleotides outside the gene matches: 13. The CDR3 is 17 amino acids. Written as DNA, the CDR3 is TGCAGCGCTATCGGACTAGCGGGAGGACTACCAGCCTACGAGCAGTACTTC. Protein product: CSAIGLAGGLPAYEQYF.

This clone was seen just once. This rearrangement joins TRBV6-1 to TRBJ2-2, with D unresolved. The CDR3 sequence is 13 residues long. Germline loops: CDR1 MNHNS, CDR2 SASEGT. V was shortened by 2 bases and J by 7 bases, with 8 bases between the two germline ends. The CDR3 nucleotides are TGTGCCAGCAGTGAAAAGCGCGGCGGGGAGCTGTTTTTT. It encodes CASSEKRGGELFF.

The chain has TRBV27 and TRBJ2-3, with 7 bases identical to TRBD2. The germline CDR1 and CDR2 sequences are MNHEY and SMNVEV (reference sequence). V was clipped by 5 bases and J by 8 bases; unmatched bases: 13. This CDR3 is built from 15 residues. As DNA, the CDR3 is TGTGCCAGCAGTCCCTCTAGCGGATTCCGTCCTACGCAGTATTTT. Protein: CASSPSSGFRPTQYF.

This clone was recorded only once. The CDR3 here is CASSFRFDSEAFF. CDR3 nucleotides: TGTGCCAGCAGCTTCCGATTCGACAGTGAAGCTTTCTTT. The chain has TRBV7-3 and TRBJ1-1, with D possibly TRBD1 on 5 matching bases. V was trimmed by 3 bases and J by 7 bases, leaving 12 bases between them. The CDR3 length is 13 residues. The germline CDR1 and CDR2 sequences are SGHTA and FQGTGA.

This rearrangement joins TRBV4-2 to TRBJ2-6, with a weak D call TRBD2 (5 bases). The V end lost 4 bases, the J end lost 4 bases, and 11 bases lay between the germline ends. The length of the CDR3 is 15 residues. From germline, CDR1 is LGHNA and CDR2 YNFKEQ. CDR3 residues: CASSPVGSGANVLTF. The CDR3 DNA follows: TGTGCCAGCAGCCCGGTAGGGAGCGGGGCCAACGTCCTGACTTTC.

The CDR3 loop is CASSLDLVTEAFF. Here the CDR3 DNA reads TGTGCCAGCAGCTTAGATTTAGTCACTGAAGCTTTCTTT. V usage is TRBV11-2 and J usage is TRBJ1-1; no clear D. Germline-derived CDR1 and CDR2 are SGHAT and FQNNGV. The CDR3 length is 13 residues. The ends were cut back, 0 bases at V and 4 bases at J, with 6 bases in the middle.

V usage is TRBV27 and J usage is TRBJ2-3; 8 nucleotides align to TRBD2. J lost 0 bases, V lost 7 bases, and 15 bases had no gene match. Germline V gene sequence: CDR1 MNHEY, CDR2 SMNVEV (reference sequence). This CDR3 region has 18 residues. The DNA of the CDR3 is TGTGCCAGCAAGCCTGGACTAGCCCCTTTCCTTAGCACAGATACGCAGTATTTT. It translates to CASKPGLAPFLSTDTQYF.

The J gene is TRBJ2-7, the V gene TRBV19; 8 positions match TRBD1. Germline CDR1 LNHDA, CDR2 SQIVND (reference sequence). The CDR3 sequence is 14 residues long. The V gene end was trimmed by 5 bases and the J gene end by 2 bases; junction bases not matched to a gene: 5. CDR3 bases: TGTGCCAGTAGTCCTGGCAGGGGGCCCTACGAGCAGTACTTC. Translating it yields CASSPGRGPYEQYF.

V and J are TRBV7-9 and TRBJ2-1, with 7 bases fitting TRBD2. The CDR3 has 17 amino acids. J gave up 1 base and V 5 bases, and 11 bases lay outside the gene matches. Germline V gene data show CDR1 as SEHNR and CDR2 as FQNEAQ (reference sequence). CDR3 in DNA: TGTGCCAGCAGCCCTCCCTTCGGGGGAGGGTCCTACAATGAGCAGTTCTTC. Its translation: CASSPPFGGGSYNEQFF.

V usage is TRBV13 and J usage is TRBJ2-1, with 14 bases aligning to TRBD2. V lost 4 bases to trimming and J lost 5 bases; unmatched junction nucleotides: 10. Germline loops: CDR1 PRHDT, CDR2 FYEKMQ (reference sequence). The CDR3 totals 18 residues. CDR3 loop: CASSSPGLAGEGHNEQFF. In DNA form, the CDR3 reads TGTGCCAGCAGCTCCCCGGGACTAGCGGGAGAAGGGCACAATGAGCAGTTCTTC.

Remarks on this clone: Other nucleotide sequences in the sample specify the same CDR3. The rearrangement joins TRBV19 to TRBJ1-1, with 7 bases that match TRBD1. The CDR3 has 14 residues. CDR1 and CDR2 (germline): LNHDA, SQIVND (reference sequence). V shed 1 base and J 1 base; nucleotides not matched to a gene: 0. CDR3 protein: CASSIGQGNTEAFF. In DNA, the CDR3 is TGTGCCAGTAGTATAGGACAGGGGAACACTGAAGCTTTCTTT.

J is TRBJ2-4 and V is TRBV2, with TRBD1 matching over 9 bases. V shed 0 bases and J 3 bases; nucleotides not matched to a gene: 6. CDR1 SNHLY and CDR2 FYNNEI come from the germline V gene. CDR3 length equals 17 residues. The CDR3 is CASSEARQGGGKNIQYF. CDR3 nucleotide sequence: TGTGCCAGCAGTGAAGCCCGACAGGGGGGGGGCAAAAACATTCAGTACTTC.

The chain carries TRBV19 and TRBJ2-7; tentative D call: TRBD1 (6 bases). The V and J ends lost 3 bases and 0 bases respectively, with 9 bases between them. Germline values: CDR1 LNHDA, CDR2 SQIVND (reference sequence). The length of the CDR3 is 14 residues. The CDR3 DNA is TGTGCCAGTAGTATCACAGGGAGCTCCTACGAGCAGTACTTC. Its protein product is CASSITGSSYEQYF.

The chain combines TRBV30 with TRBJ1-1, with 7 bases aligning to TRBD1. Unmatched junction bases numbered 9, after V lost 0 bases and J lost 5 bases. Germline V gene lookup returns CDR1 GTSNPN and CDR2 SVGIG (reference sequence). CDR3 length: 15 amino acids. Here the CDR3 DNA reads TGTGCCTGGAGTGTCTCGGCAGGGGGTAGGACTGAAGCTTTCTTT. Its protein is CAWSVSAGGRTEAFF.